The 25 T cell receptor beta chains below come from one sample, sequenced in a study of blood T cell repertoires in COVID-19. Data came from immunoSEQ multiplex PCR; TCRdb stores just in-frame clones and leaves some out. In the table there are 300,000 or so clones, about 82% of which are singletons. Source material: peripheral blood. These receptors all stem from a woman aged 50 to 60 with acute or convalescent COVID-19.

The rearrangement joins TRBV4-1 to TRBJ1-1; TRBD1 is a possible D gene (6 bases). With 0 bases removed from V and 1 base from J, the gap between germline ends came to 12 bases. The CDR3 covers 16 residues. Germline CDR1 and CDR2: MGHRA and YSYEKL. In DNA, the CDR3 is TGCGCCAGCAGCCAAGATTTGAGGGGGGGGAACACTGAAGCTTTCTTT. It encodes CASSQDLRGGNTEAFF.

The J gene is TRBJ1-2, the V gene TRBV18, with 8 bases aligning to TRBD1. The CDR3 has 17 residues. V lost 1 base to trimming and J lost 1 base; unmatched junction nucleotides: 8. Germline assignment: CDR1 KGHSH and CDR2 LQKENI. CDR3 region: CASSPLIGQGYNYGYTF. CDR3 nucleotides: TGTGCCAGCTCACCACTGATCGGACAGGGCTATAACTATGGCTACACCTTC.

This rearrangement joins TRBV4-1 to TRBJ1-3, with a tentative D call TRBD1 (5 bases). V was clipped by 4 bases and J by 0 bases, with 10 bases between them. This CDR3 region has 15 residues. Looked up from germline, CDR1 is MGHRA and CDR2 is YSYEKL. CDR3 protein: CASSRRQSSGNTIYF. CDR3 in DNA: TGCGCCAGCAGCCGTCGACAGAGCTCTGGAAACACCATATATTTT.

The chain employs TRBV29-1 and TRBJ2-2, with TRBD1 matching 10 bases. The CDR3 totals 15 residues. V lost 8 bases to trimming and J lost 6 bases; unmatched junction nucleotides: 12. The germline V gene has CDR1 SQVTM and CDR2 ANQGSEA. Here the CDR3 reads CSTTGGQGSAGELFF. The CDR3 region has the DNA TGCAGCACAACTGGGGGACAGGGGTCCGCCGGGGAGCTGTTTTTT.

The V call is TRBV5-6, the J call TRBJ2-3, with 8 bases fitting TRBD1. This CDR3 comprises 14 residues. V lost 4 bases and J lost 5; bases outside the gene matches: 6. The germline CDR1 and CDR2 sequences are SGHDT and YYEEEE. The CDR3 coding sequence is TGTGCCAGCAGCGAGACAGGGGAGGTAGATACGCAGTATTTT. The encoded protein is CASSETGEVDTQYF.

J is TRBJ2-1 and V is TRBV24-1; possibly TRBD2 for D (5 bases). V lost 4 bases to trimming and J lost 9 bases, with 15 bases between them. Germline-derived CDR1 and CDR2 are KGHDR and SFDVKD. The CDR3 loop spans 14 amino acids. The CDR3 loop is CATSDPGLFGEQFF. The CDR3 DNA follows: TGTGCCACCAGTGACCCCGGACTCTTCGGTGAGCAGTTCTTC.

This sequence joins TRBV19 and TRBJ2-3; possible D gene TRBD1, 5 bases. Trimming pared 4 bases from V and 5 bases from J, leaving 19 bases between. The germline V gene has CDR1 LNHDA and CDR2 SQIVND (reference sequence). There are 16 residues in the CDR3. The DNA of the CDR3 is TGTGCCAGTAGTAATCCGGAGTTCAGGGTGGAAGATACGCAGTATTTT. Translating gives CASSNPEFRVEDTQYF.

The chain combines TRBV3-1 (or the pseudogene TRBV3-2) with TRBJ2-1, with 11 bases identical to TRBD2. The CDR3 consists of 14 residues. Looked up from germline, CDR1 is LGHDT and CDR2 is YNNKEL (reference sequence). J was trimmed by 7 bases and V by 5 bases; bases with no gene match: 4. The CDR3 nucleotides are TGTGCCAGCAGCGTCCTAGCGGGAGGTAATGAGCAGTTCTTC. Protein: CASSVLAGGNEQFF.

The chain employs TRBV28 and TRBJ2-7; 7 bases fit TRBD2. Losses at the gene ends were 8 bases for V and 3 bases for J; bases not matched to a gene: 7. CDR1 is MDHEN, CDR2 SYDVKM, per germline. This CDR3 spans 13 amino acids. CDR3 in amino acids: CASSAGTNYEQYF. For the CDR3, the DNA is TGTGCCAGCTCTGCTGGGACTAACTACGAGCAGTACTTC.

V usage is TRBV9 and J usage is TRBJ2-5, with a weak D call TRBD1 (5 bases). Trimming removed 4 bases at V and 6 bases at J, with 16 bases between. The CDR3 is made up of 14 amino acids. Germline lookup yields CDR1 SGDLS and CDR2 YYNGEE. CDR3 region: CASSPRPGFQTQYF. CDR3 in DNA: TGTGCCAGCAGCCCCCGACCAGGGTTCCAGACCCAGTACTTC.

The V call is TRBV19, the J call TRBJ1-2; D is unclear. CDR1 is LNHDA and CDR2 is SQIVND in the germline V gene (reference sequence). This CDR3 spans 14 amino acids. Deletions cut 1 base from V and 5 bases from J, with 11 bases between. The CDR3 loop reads CASSIAGRIYGYTF. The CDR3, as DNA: TGTGCCAGTAGTATAGCCGGGAGGATATATGGCTACACCTTC.

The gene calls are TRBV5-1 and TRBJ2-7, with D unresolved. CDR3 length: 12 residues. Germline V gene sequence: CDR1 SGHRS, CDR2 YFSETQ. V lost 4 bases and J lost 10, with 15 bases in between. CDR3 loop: CASSTTNTPQYF. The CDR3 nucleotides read TGCGCCAGCAGCACCACCAACACACCCCAGTACTTC.

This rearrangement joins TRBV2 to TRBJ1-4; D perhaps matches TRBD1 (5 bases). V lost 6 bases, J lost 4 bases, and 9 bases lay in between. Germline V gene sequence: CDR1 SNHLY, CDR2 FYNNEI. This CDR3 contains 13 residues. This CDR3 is CASRGAFNEKLFF. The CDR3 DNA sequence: TGTGCCAGCAGAGGGGCCTTTAATGAAAAACTGTTTTTT.

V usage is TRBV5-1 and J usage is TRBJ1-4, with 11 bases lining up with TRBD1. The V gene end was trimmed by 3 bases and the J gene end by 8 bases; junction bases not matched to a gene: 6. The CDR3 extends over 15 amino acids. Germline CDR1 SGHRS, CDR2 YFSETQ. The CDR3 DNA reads TGCGCCAGCAGCTCTCGGACAGGGGGCGACGAAAAACTGTTTTTT. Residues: CASSSRTGGDEKLFF.

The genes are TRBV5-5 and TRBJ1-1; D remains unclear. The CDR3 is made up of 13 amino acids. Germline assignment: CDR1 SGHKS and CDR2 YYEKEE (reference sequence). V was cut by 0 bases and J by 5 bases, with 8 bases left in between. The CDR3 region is CASSLAGTTEAFF. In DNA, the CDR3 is TGTGCCAGCAGCTTGGCAGGTACGACTGAAGCTTTCTTT.

This CDR3 is CASSYGTSGHYEQYF. Here the CDR3 DNA reads TGTGCCAGCAGCTACGGGACTAGCGGCCACTACGAGCAGTACTTC. The chain employs TRBV7-3 and TRBJ2-7; 11 bases map to TRBD2. This CDR3 region has 15 residues. Losses at the gene ends were 4 bases for V and 3 bases for J; bases not matched to a gene: 5. Germline V gives CDR1 SGHTA, CDR2 FQGTGA. Drawing the rest from reference TRBV7-3 and TRBJ2-7, the complete variable domain is GAGVSQTPSNKVTEKGKYVELRCDPISGHTALYWYRQSLGQGPEFLIYFQGTGAADDSGLPNDRFFAVRPEGSVSTLKIQRTERGDSAVYLCASSYGTSGHYEQYFGPGTRLTVT.

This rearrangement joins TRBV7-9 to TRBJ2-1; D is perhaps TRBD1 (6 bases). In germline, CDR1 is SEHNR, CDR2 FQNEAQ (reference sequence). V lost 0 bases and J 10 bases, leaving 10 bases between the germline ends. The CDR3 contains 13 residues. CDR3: CASSLAGAHEQFF. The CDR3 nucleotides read TGTGCCAGCAGCTTAGCGGGGGCCCACGAGCAGTTCTTC.

CDR3 loop: CSVGAGGNQPQHF. The CDR3, as DNA: TGCAGCGTTGGTGCAGGGGGCAATCAGCCCCAGCATTTT. This rearrangement joins TRBV29-1 to TRBJ1-5; a weak D match, TRBD1 (6 bases). V lost 4 bases to trimming and J lost 2 bases, with 9 bases between them. The CDR3 sequence is 13 residues long. Germline V gene data show CDR1 as SQVTM and CDR2 as ANQGSEA.

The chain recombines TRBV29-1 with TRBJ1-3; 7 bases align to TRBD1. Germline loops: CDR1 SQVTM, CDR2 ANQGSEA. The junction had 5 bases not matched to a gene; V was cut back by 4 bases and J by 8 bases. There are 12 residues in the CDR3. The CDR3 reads CSVGQGGDTIYF. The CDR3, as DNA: TGCAGCGTTGGACAGGGAGGAGACACCATATATTTT.

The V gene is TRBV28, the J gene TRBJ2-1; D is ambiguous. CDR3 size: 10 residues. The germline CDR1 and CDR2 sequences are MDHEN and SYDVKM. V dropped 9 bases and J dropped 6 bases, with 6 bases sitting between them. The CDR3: CARGVNEQFF. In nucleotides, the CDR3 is TGTGCCAGGGGCGTCAATGAGCAGTTCTTC.

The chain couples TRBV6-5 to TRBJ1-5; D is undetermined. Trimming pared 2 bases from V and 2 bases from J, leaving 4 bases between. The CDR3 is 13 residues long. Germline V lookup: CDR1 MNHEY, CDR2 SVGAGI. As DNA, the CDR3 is TGTGCCAGCAGTTACGTAGGCAATCAGCCCCAGCATTTT. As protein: CASSYVGNQPQHF.

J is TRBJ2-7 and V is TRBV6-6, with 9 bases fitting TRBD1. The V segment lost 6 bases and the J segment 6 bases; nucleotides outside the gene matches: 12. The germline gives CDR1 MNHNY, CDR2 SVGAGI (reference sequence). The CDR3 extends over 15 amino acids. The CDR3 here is CASSDKPGQGTEQYF. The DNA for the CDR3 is TGTGCCAGCAGCGACAAACCGGGACAGGGTACCGAGCAGTACTTC.

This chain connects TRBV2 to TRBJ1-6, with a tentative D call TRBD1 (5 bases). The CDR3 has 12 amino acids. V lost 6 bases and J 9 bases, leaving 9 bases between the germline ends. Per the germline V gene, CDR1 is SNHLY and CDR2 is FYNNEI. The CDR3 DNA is TGTGCCAGCAGGGGGCTGGGTTCACCCCTCCACTTT. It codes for CASRGLGSPLHF.

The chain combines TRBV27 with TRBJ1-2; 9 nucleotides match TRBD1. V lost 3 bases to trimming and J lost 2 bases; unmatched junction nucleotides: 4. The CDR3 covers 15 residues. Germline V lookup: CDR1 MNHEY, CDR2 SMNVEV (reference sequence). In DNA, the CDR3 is TGTGCCAGCAGTTTTACAGGGGGCGCAAACTATGGCTACACCTTC. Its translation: CASSFTGGANYGYTF.

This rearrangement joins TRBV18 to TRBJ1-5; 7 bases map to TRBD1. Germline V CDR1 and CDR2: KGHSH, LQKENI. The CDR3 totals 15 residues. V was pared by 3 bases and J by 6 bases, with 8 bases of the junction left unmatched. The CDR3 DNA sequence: TGTGCCAGCTCACCGGTCCGGACAGGTGGTCAGCCCCAGCATTTT. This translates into CASSPVRTGGQPQHF. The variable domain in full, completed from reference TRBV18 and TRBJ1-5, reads NAGVMQNPRHLVRRRGQEARLRCSPMKGHSHVYWYRQLPEEGLKFMVYLQKENIIDESGMPKERFSAEFPKEGPSILRIQQVVRGDSAAYFCASSPVRTGGQPQHFGDGTRLSIL.